The sequence of this TCR beta chain was determined in a study of identical twins. MiXCR was run by TCRdb on the 5' RACE reads, yielding one entry per CDR3 protein. Among 400,000 to 550,000 distinct CDR3 sequences listed, more than 13% were seen once. Germline V gene lookup returns CDR1 SQVTM and CDR2 ANQGSEA. The CDR3 is 17 amino acids. Trimming at V came to 0 bases and at J to 10 bases, leaving 16 bases not matched to a gene. To note about this clonotype: As yet, its antigen is unknown.

Whole-study results and caveats: The more abundant beta clonotypes in cord blood had fewer insertions, and memory repertoires did not show this.

Another study also made use of these data, one on yellow fever vaccine responses in identical twins. Turning to that study: A vaccine T cell response that seemed partly convergent and partly personalized was reported in twins.

The chain carries TRBV29-1 and TRBJ2-3, with 10 bases fitting TRBD2. This clonotype was sampled from a woman aged 18-29 years in good health. The sequenced material came from CD4+ T cells sorted from blood. The CDR3 spells CSVEDPRQLAGTDAQYF. In DNA form, the CDR3 reads TGCAGCGTTGAAGATCCGCGGCAACTAGCGGGAACTGATGCGCAGTATTTT.